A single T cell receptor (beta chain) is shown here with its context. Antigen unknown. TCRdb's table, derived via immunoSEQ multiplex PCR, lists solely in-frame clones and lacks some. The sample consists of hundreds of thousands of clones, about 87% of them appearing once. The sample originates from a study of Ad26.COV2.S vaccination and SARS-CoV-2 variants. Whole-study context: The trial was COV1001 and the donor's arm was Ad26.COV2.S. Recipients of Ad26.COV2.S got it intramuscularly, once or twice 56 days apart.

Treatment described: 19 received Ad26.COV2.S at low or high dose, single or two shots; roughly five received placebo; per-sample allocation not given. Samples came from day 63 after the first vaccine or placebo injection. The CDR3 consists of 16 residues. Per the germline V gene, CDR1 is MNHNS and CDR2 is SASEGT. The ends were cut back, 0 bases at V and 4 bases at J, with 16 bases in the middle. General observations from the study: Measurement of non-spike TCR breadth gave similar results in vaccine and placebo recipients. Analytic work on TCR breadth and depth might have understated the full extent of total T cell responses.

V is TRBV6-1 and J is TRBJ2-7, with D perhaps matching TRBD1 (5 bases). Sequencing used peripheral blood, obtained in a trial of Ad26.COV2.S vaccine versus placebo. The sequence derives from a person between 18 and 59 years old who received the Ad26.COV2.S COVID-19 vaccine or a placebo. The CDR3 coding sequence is TGTGCCAGCAGTGAAGCGCGTGCAGGCCCAGGGTACGAGCAGTACTTC. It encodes CASSEARAGPGYEQYF.